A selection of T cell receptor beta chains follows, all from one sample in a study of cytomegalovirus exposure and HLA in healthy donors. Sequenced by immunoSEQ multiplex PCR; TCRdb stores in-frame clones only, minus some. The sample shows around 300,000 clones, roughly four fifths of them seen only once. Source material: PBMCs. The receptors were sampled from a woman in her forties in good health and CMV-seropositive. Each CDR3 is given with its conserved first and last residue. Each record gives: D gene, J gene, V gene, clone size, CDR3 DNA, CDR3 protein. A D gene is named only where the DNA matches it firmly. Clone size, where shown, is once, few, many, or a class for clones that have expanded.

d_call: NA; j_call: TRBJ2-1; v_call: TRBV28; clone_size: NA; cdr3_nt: TGTGCCATTTCCCCCCTAGCTACATACAATGAGCAGTTCTTC; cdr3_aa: CAISPLATYNEQFF
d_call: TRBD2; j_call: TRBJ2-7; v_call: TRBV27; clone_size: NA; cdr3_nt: TGTGCCAGCAGTTTCGGGGGGGGCTACGAGCAGTACTTC; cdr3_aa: CASSFGGGYEQYF
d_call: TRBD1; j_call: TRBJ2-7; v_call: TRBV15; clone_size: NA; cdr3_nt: TGTGCCACCAGCGATACAGGGGTCTACGAGCAGTACTTC; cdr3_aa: CATSDTGVYEQYF
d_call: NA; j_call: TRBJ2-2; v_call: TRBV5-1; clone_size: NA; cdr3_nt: TGCGCCAGCAGCTTGGACGGCAGGGTCTCCGGGGAGCTGTTTTTT; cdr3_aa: CASSLDGRVSGELFF
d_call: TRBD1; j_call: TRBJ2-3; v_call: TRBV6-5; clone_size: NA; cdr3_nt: TGTGCCGTAAACAGGGGGGATACGCAGTATTTT; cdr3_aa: CAVNRGDTQYF
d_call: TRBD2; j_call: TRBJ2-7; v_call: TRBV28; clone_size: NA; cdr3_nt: TGTGCCAGCAGCCGCGGGCTAGCGGGAGCCGCCCCCTACGAGCAGTACTTC; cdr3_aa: CASSRGLAGAAPYEQYF
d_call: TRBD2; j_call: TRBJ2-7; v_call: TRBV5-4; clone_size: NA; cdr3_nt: TGTGCCAGCAGCTGGTCCGGACTAGCGGGGAACGAGCAGTACTTC; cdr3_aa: CASSWSGLAGNEQYF
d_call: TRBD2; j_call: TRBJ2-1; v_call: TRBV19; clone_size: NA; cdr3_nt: TGTGCCAGTAGTAGGGAGGGCAGGGAGTATAGAGATGAGCAGTTCTTC; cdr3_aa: CASSREGREYRDEQFF
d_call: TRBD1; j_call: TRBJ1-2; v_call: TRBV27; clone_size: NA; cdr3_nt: TGTGCCAGCAGTCACGGACAGGGGGCCTGGGGTGGCTACACCTTC; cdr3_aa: CASSHGQGAWGGYTF
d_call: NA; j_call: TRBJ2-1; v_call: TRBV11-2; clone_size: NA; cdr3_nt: TGTGCCAGCAGCTTAGTTAGGAGGACGACCTACAATGAGCAGTTCTTC; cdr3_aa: CASSLVRRTTYNEQFF
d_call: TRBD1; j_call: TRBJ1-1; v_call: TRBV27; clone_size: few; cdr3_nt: TGTGCCAGCAGCATTACAGGGGATATGAACACTGAAGCTTTCTTT; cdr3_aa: CASSITGDMNTEAFF
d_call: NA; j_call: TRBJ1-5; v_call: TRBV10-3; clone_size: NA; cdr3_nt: TGTGCCATCAGTGGGGGAGGCAATCAGCCCCAGCATTTT; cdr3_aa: CAISGGGNQPQHF
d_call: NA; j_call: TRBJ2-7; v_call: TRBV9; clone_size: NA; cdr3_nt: TGTGCCAGCAGCCGAGGAGAATGGGTGTACGAGCAGTACTTC; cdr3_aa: CASSRGEWVYEQYF
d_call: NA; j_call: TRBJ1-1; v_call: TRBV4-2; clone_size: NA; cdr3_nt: TGTGCCAGCAGCGCCCAAGCGGGCCGATGGGACACTGAAGCTTTCTTT; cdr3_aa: CASSAQAGRWDTEAFF
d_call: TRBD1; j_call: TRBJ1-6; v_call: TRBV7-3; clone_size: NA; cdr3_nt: TGTGCCAGCAGCTTAGGGGACAGGGGTTCACCCCTCCACTTT; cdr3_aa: CASSLGDRGSPLHF
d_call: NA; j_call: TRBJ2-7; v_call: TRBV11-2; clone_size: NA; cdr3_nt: TGTGCCAGCAGCCATACAGGGTACAGGGACGAGCAGTACTTC; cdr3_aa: CASSHTGYRDEQYF
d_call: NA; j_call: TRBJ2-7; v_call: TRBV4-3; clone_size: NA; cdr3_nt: TGCGCCAGCAGCCAACGAACAGGTTCCGCCTACGAGCAGTACTTC; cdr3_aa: CASSQRTGSAYEQYF
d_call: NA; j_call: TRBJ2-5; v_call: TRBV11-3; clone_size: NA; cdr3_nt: TGTGCCAGCAGCCCCTCCGGACTAAAACAAGAGACCCAGTACTTC; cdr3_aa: CASSPSGLKQETQYF
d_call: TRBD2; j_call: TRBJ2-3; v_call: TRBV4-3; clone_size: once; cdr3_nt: TGCGCCAGCAGCCAAGAATTCGGGAGGGCCCACACAGATACGCAGTATTTT; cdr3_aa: CASSQEFGRAHTDTQYF
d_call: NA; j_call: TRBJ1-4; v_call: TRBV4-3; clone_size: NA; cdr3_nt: TGCGCCAGCAGCCAAGGGCTGGCTGAAAAACTGTTTTTT; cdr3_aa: CASSQGLAEKLFF
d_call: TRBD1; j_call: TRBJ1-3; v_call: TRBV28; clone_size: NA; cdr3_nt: TGTGCCAGCAGTGACGGACAGGGACCGATCACCATATATTTT; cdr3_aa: CASSDGQGPITIYF
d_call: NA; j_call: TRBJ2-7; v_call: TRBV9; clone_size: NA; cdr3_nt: TGTGCCAGCAGCGTAGAGGAGTATCGCTACGAGCAGTACTTC; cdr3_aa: CASSVEEYRYEQYF
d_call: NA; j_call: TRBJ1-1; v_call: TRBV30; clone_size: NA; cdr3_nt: TGTGCCTGGATTCAACCGGCTGAAGCTTTCTTT; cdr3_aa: CAWIQPAEAFF
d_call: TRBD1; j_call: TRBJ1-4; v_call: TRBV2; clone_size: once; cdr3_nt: TGTGCCAGCAGTACTACAGGGGGAACTAATGAAAAACTGTTTTTT; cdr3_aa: CASSTTGGTNEKLFF